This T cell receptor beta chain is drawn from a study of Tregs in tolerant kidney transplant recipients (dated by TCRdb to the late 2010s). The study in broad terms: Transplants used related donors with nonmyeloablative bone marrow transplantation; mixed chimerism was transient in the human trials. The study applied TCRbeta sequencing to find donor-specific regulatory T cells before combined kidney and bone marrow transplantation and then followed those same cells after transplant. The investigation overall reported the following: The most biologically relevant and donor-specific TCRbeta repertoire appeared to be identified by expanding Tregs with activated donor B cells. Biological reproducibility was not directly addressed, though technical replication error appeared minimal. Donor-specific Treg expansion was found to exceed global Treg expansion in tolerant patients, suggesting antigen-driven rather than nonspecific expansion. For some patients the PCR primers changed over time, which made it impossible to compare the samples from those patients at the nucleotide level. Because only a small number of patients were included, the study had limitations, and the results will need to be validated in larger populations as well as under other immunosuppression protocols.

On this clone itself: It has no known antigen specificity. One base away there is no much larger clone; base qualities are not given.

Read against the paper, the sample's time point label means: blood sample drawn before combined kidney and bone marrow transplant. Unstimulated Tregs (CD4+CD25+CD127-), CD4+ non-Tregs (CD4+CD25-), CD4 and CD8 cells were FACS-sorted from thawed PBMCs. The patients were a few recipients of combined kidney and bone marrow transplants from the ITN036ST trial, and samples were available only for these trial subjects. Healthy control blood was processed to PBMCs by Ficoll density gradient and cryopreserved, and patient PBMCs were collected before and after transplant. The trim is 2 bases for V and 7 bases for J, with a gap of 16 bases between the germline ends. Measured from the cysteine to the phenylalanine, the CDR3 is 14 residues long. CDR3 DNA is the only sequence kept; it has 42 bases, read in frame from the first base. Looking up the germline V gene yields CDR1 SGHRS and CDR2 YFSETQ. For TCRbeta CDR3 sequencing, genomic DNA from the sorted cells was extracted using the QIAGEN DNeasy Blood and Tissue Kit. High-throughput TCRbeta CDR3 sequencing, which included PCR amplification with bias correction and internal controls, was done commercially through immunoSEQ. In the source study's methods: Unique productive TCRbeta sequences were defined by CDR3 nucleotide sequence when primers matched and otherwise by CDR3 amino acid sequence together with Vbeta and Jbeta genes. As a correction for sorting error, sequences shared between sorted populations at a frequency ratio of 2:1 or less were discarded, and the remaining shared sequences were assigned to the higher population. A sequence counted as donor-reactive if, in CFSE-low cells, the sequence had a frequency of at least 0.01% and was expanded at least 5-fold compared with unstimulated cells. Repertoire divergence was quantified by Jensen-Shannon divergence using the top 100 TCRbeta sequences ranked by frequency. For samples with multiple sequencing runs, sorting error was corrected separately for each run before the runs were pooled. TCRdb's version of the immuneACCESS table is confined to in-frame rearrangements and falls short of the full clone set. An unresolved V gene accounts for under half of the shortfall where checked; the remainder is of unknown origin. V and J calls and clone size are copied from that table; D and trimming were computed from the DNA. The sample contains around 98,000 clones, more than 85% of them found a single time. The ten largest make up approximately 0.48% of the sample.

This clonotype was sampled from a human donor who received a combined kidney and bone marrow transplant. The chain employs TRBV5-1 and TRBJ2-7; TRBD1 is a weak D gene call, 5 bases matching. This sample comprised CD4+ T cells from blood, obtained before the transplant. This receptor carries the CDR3 CASSLGQWAGEQYF. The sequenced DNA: TGCGCCAGCAGCTTAGGACAATGGGCTGGGGAGCAGTACTTC. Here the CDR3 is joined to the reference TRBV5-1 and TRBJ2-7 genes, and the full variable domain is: KAGVTQTPRYLIKTRGQQVTLSCSPISGHRSVSWYQQTPGQGLQFLFEYFSETQRNKGNFPGRFSGRQFSNSRSEMNVSTLELGDSALYLCASSLGQWAGEQYFGPGTRLTVT.